A selection of T cell receptor beta chains follows, all from one sample in a study of graft-versus-host responses after intestinal transplantation. Method: immunoSEQ multiplex PCR; TCRdb's copy keeps in-frame clones and lacks some. This table holds about 120,000 clones, 85% to 95% found once. No antigens are known for them. Sequences were derived from unstimulated CD8+ T cells sorted from spleen or lymph node cells, sampled before intestinal transplant. The receptors originated from a human donor who received an intestinal transplant. CDR3s include the opening cysteine and the closing phenylalanine or tryptophan. A D gene is named only where the DNA matches it firmly. Rows may omit the clone size; those that give it use once, few, many or a size class.

TRBD1 few TRBJ2-2 TRBV5-6 TGTGCCAGCAGACCTAAACAGGGGCCCGGGGAGCTGTTTTTT CASRPKQGPGELFF
TRBD2 NA TRBJ2-1 TRBV4-1 TGCGCCAGCAGCCAAGATAGAGGGACTAGCGTGCATGAGCAGTTCTTC CASSQDRGTSVHEQFF
NA NA TRBJ2-1 TRBV7-3 TGTGCCAGCAGTCCCCGGGACCGCTCCTACAATGAGCAGTTCTTC CASSPRDRSYNEQFF
NA once TRBJ2-7 TRBV28 TGTGCCAGCAGTCAGTTGACATGGGTGTACGAGCAGTACTTC CASSQLTWVYEQYF
TRBD1 NA TRBJ1-2 TRBV4-2 TGTGCCAGCAGCGCCCCGGGACAGCAAAATGGCTACACCTTC CASSAPGQQNGYTF
NA NA TRBJ2-3 TRBV7-2 TGTGCCAGCAGCTCCGCTAGCTTTACAGATACGCAGTATTTT CASSSASFTDTQYF
NA NA TRBJ2-7 TRBV5-6 TGTGCCAGCAGCTTCCTTTCCTACGAGCAGTACTTC CASSFLSYEQYF
NA NA TRBJ1-5 TRBV6-9 TGTGCCAGCAGTGACTGGGGGGGCCGCGGTCAGCCCCAGCATTTT CASSDWGGRGQPQHF
NA NA TRBJ2-5 TRBV19 TGTGCCAGTAGTATCATTGGTGGGGAGCAAGAGACCCAGTACTTC CASSIIGGEQETQYF
NA NA TRBJ1-2 TRBV7-9 TGTGCCAGCAGCTTAGGGGGCGATGGCTACACCTTC CASSLGGDGYTF
NA NA TRBJ2-3 TRBV15 TGTGCCACCAGCAGGGAGAGTGCACAGGGCGGCACAGATACGCAGTATTTT CATSRESAQGGTDTQYF
NA NA TRBJ2-5 TRBV7-9 TGTGCCAGCAGCTCCGCCGAAGGCCCTAGAGAGACCCAGTACTTC CASSSAEGPRETQYF
NA NA TRBJ1-3 TRBV25-1 TGTGCCAGCAGTGAATTGAGGAGGGGAAACACCATATATTTT CASSELRRGNTIYF
NA NA TRBJ1-1 TRBV7-8 TGTGCCAGCAGCGTGTACGAAGGCACTGAAGCTTTCTTT CASSVYEGTEAFF
NA NA TRBJ2-7 TRBV5-5 TGTGCCAGCAGCCCCGACAGCTACGAGCAGTACTTC CASSPDSYEQYF
NA NA TRBJ2-7 TRBV6-1 TGTGCCAGCAGTGAGTCTACAGGGTCTCTTTACGAGCAGTACTTC CASSESTGSLYEQYF
TRBD1 NA TRBJ2-6 TRBV27 TGTGCCAGCAGTAACCGGGACAGGGCTGGGGCCAACGTCCTGACTTTC CASSNRDRAGANVLTF
NA NA TRBJ2-3 TRBV4-1 TGCGCCAGCAGCCTCACCGATGGGCAGGGCACAGATACGCAGTATTTT CASSLTDGQGTDTQYF
TRBD1 once TRBJ1-4 TRBV13 TGTGCCAGCAGCCCGAGATCCGGGACAGAGAATGAAAAACTGTTTTTT CASSPRSGTENEKLFF
NA NA TRBJ2-7 TRBV9 TGTGCCAGCAGCGTAGAGGGAGACTACGAGCAGTACTTC CASSVEGDYEQYF
NA once TRBJ1-5 TRBV12-2 TGTGCAAGTCGCTTAGAAGGGGTCAGGGGGCTGCGCAATCAGTCCCAGCATTTT CASRLEGVRGLRNQSQHF
TRBD2 once TRBJ2-7 TRBV9 TGTGCCAGCAGCGTAGCCCTTTCCGGGACTAGCTACGAGCAGTACTTC CASSVALSGTSYEQYF
NA NA TRBJ1-4 TRBV4-3 TGCGCCAGCAGCCAAGACGGGACGGTGTATGAAAAACTGTTTTTT CASSQDGTVYEKLFF
TRBD2 once TRBJ2-1 TRBV7-9 TGTGCCAGCAGCTCCGTCAGACCAGCTAGCGGGACGTCCAATGAGCAGTTCTTC CASSSVRPASGTSNEQFF
NA NA TRBJ1-1 TRBV4-3 TGCGCCAGCAGCCAAGGAGTGGACAGCCGCACTGAAGCTTTCTTT CASSQGVDSRTEAFF
TRBD2 NA TRBJ2-7 TRBV14 TGTGCCAGCAGCCATCGACGGGCCGGGACTAGCGGGAGCGCCCCCAACTACGAGCAGTACTTC CASSHRRAGTSGSAPNYEQYF
TRBD1 NA TRBJ1-2 TRBV27 TGTGCCAGCAGAGTCGCAGGGGGGAACTATGGCTACACCTTC CASRVAGGNYGYTF
TRBD1 NA TRBJ2-5 TRBV28 TGTGCCAGCAGTCGCACAGGGGTGGCGGGAGAGACCCAGTACTTC CASSRTGVAGETQYF
NA NA TRBJ2-7 TRBV25-1 TGTGCCAGCAGTGAGGGGCCTGAGGGGGGCCCCCACGAGCAGTACTTC CASSEGPEGGPHEQYF
NA NA TRBJ1-2 TRBV7-2 TGTGCCAGCAGCGGACACTATGGCTACACCTTC CASSGHYGYTF
NA NA TRBJ2-7 TRBV6-1 TGTGCCAGCAGTTTTAGGAGCTCCTACGAGCAGTACTTC CASSFRSSYEQYF
TRBD2 NA TRBJ2-1 TRBV6-1 TGTGCCAGCAGCCGGACTAGCGGGAGACCAAGGGAGCAGTTCTTC CASSRTSGRPREQFF
NA NA TRBJ2-7 TRBV13 TGTGCCAGCAGCTCCGGGACGCCAACCGTCGAGCAGTACTTC CASSSGTPTVEQYF
NA NA TRBJ2-3 TRBV28 TGTGCCAGCAGTTTACTCAGATCCACAGATACGCAGTATTTT CASSLLRSTDTQYF
NA NA TRBJ2-7 TRBV27 TGTGCCAGCAGTCCCTACAGGACCCTCTACGAGCAGTACTTC CASSPYRTLYEQYF
NA once TRBJ1-4 TRBV7-9 TGTGCCAGCCGAAGTACAGGGAGGGTTGAAAAACTGTTTTTT CASRSTGRVEKLFF
NA NA TRBJ1-1 TRBV19 TGTGCCAGTAGTATTGGCGGTGTGAACACTGAAGCTTTCTTT CASSIGGVNTEAFF